This T cell receptor beta chain is from a study of T-cell memory formation after mild COVID-19. A single record per CDR3 protein comes from TCRdb applying MiXCR to the 5' RACE reads. The table lists hundreds of thousands of distinct CDR3 sequences, 28% of them singletons. Germline values: CDR1 DFQATT, CDR2 SNEGSKA (reference sequence). This CDR3 has 14 amino acids. V lost 3 bases, J lost 4 bases, and 6 bases stayed unmatched. Sequenced sample: PBMCs or a T cell subset sorted from them (not recorded which). The V call is TRBV20-1, the J call TRBJ1-3; TRBD1 matches at 7 bases. The source is an adult woman who had mild COVID-19 (a few samples of this study predate the infection). Cell type and time point are not known. The CDR3 nucleotides are TGCAGTGCTAGGGGTAGGGGGCTCGGAAACACCATATATTTT. Protein sequence: CSARGRGLGNTIYF.